This record covers a single T cell receptor (beta chain). This receptor's antigen is unknown. Base qualities are not provided; no much larger clone lies one nucleotide away. These data come from a study of CD8 T cells in Susac syndrome (dated by TCRdb to about 2019). Regarding the research as a whole: Whether CD8+ T cell activation and differentiation in Susac syndrome was antigen driven was tested using repertoire sequencing. The study compared CD8+ T cell repertoire clonality among 12 healthy donors, 14 Susac syndrome patients and 15 multiple sclerosis patients.

The V and J ends are trimmed by 1 base and 0 bases, leaving 7 bases between them. The CDR3 numbers 15 residues from cysteine through phenylalanine. Only the CDR3 part of the read is kept: 45 bases, read in frame from the first base. RNA was extracted with the RNeasy kit and roughly 0.45 to 1 ug was reverse transcribed using random hexamers. The immunoSEQ multiplex PCR assay, which covers 54 Vbeta and 13 Jbeta segments, was used to amplify TCR beta CDR3 regions. PCR amplification bias was corrected by using a synthetic template baseline for primer optimization and computational correction. On the study's bioinformatics: Reads were annotated to V, D and J genes according to IMGT and were analyzed with immunoSEQ Analyzer, with only productive sequences retained. Clonality was computed as one minus Shannon entropy normalized by log2 of the number of productive unique sequences. Public and private clones were assessed among the 100 most prevalent clones of each patient and control. Susac-specific clones were defined as absent from healthy and MS cohorts, over a thousand published viral clones and other ImmuneACCESS disease sequences. The raw public reads went through TCRdb reprocessing: fastp at Q25, MiXCR clone calling, in-frame beta chains kept. Each record represents a unique CDR3 protein, reported with the most common genes and DNA among its rows. These V and J calls originate from TCRdb's pipeline instead of the authors' own analysis. The sample profile shows roughly 60,000 distinct CDR3 sequences; approximately 92% of them were found once. The ten largest account for approximately 0.18% of the sample.

General conclusions and limits of the study: The number of individuals in the TCR sequencing and HLA analysis was acknowledged as relatively small.

High-throughput TCR beta sequencing profiled peripheral blood CD8+ and CD4+ T cells from healthy donors, Susac syndrome patients and multiple sclerosis patients. Healthy donors were included as age- and sex-matched controls. Bulk CD8+ and CD4+ T cells were purified magnetically by negative isolation, whereas CD8+ TEMRA cells were enriched by FACS. Blood was drawn into EDTA tubes, processed within 24 hours, and PBMCs were isolated by density gradient centrifugation. PBMCs intended for TCR sequencing were cryopreserved in liquid nitrogen and thawed later in a water bath at 37 degrees C. Purity of sorted or isolated CD4+, CD8+ and CD8+ TEMRA cells was at least 90%.

The specimen was CD8+ T cells from PBMCs. This receptor chain uses TRBV12-3 or TRBV12-4 and TRBJ1-5; the D segment cannot be called with confidence. This receptor was identified in a human donor in good health. Read as DNA, the sequence is TGTGCCAGCAGTTTAGAAGGAAATAGCAATCAGCCCCAGCATTTT. It translates as CASSLEGNSNQPQHF.